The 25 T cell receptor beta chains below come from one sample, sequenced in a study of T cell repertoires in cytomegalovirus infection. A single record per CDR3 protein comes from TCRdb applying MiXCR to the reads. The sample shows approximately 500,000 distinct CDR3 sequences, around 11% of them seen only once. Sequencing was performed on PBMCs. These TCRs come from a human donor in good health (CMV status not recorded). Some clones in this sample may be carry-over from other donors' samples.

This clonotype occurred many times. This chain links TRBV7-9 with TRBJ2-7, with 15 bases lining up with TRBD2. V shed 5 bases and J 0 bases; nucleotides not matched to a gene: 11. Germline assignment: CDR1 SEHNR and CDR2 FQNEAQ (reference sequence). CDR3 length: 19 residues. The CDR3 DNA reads TGTGCCAGCAGCGACGAACGGACTAGCGGGAGGGCCCTCTCCTACGAGCAGTACTTC. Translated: CASSDERTSGRALSYEQYF.

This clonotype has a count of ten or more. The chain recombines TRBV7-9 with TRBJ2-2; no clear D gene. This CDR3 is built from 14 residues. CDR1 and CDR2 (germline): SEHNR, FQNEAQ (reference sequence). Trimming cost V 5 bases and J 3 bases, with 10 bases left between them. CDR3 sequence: CASSRNRDTGELFF. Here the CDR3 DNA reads TGTGCCAGCAGCCGGAATAGGGACACCGGGGAGCTGTTTTTT. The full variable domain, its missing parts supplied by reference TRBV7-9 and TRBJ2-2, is DTGVSQNPRHKITKRGQNVTFRCDPISEHNRLYWYRQTLGQGPEFLTYFQNEAQLEKSRLLSDRFSAERPKGSFSTLEIQRTEQGDSAMYLCASSRNRDTGELFFGEGSRLTVL.

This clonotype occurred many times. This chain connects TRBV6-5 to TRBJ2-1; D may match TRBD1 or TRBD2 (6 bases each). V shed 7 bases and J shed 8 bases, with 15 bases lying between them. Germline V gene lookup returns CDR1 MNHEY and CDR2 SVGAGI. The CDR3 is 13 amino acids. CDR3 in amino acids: CASKGGGNHEQFF. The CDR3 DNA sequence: TGTGCCAGCAAAGGAGGGGGGAACCATGAGCAGTTCTTC.

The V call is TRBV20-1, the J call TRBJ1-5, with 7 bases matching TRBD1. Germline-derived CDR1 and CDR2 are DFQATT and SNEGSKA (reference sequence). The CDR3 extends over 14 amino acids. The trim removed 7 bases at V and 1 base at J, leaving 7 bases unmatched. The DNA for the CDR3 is TGCAGTGTTCCGGACAGGAAGAGCAATCAGCCCCAGCATTTT. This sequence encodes CSVPDRKSNQPQHF.

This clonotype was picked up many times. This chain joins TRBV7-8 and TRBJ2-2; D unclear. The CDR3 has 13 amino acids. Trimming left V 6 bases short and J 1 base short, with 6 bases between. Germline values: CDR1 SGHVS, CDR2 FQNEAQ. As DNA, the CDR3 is TGTGCCAGCAGAATGGGGAACACCGGGGAGCTGTTTTTT. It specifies CASRMGNTGELFF. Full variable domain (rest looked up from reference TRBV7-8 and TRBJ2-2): GAGVSQSPRYKVAKRGQDVALRCDPISGHVSLFWYQQALGQGPEFLTYFQNEAQLDKSGLPSDRFFAERPEGSVSTLKIQRTQQEDSAVYLCASRMGNTGELFFGEGSRLTVL.

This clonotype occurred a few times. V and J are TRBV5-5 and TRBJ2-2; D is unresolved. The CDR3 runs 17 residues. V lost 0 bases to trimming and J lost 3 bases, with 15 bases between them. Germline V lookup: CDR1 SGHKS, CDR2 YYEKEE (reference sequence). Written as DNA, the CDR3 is TGTGCCAGCAGCTTGGCCCTAGTGCGTGCGTACACCGGGGAGCTGTTTTTT. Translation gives CASSLALVRAYTGELFF.

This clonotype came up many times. CDR3 DNA: TGTGCCAGCAGTCCGGGACTAGCGGTTCGGACAGATACGCAGTATTTT. Translation gives CASSPGLAVRTDTQYF. The V call is TRBV6-1, the J call TRBJ2-3; 11 positions match TRBD2. Germline assignment: CDR1 MNHNS and CDR2 SASEGT. The CDR3 length is 16 residues. Trimming took 5 bases from V and 3 from J; bases not matched to a gene: 7.

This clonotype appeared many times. CDR3 DNA sequence: TGTGCCAGCAGCCGCTCTAGCGGGGCCGTTGCCTACGAGCAGTACTTC. The encoded protein is CASSRSSGAVAYEQYF. The V and J genes are TRBV7-9 and TRBJ2-7; TRBD2 matches at 9 bases. Germline V CDR1 and CDR2: SEHNR, FQNEAQ (reference sequence). The J segment lost 2 bases and the V segment lost 5 bases, leaving 10 bases of the junction unmatched. CDR3 length: 16 amino acids. Full variable domain (missing parts from reference TRBV7-9 and TRBJ2-7): DTGVSQNPRHKITKRGQNVTFRCDPISEHNRLYWYRQTLGQGPEFLTYFQNEAQLEKSRLLSDRFSAERPKGSFSTLEIQRTEQGDSAMYLCASSRSSGAVAYEQYFGPGTRLTVT.

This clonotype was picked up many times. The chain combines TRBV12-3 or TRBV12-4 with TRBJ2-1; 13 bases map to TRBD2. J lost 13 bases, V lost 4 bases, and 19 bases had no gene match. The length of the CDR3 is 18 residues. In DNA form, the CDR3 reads TGTGCCAGCAGTTCCGGGACTAGCGGGGCCGTACGGGGTGGAATCCAGTTCTTC. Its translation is CASSSGTSGAVRGGIQFF.

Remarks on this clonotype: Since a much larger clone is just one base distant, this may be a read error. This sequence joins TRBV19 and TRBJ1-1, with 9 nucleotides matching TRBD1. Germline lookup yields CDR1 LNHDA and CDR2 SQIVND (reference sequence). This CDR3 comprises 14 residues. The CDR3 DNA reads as TGTGCCAGTAGGGCGGACAGGGGAAACAATGAAGCTTTCTTT. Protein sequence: CASRADRGNNEAFF.

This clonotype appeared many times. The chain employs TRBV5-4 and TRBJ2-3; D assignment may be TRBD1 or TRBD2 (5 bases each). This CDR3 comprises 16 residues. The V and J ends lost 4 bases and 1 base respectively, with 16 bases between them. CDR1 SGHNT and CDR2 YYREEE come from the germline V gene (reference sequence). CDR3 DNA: TGTGCCAGCAGCCCCGGGGACGCGACAGGCACAGATACGCAGTATTTT. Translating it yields CASSPGDATGTDTQYF.

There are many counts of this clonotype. The CDR3 bases are TGTGCCAGCAGCGCTCGACTAGCGCACGGCACCGGGGAGCTGTTTTTT. As protein: CASSARLAHGTGELFF. V and J are TRBV7-9 and TRBJ2-2, with 8 bases fitting TRBD2. The trim removed 5 bases at V and 4 bases at J, leaving 9 bases unmatched. The CDR3 covers 16 residues. Germline V gives CDR1 SEHNR, CDR2 FQNEAQ (reference sequence). The full variable domain, rest sourced from reference TRBV7-9 and TRBJ2-2, is DTGVSQNPRHKITKRGQNVTFRCDPISEHNRLYWYRQTLGQGPEFLTYFQNEAQLEKSRLLSDRFSAERPKGSFSTLEIQRTEQGDSAMYLCASSARLAHGTGELFFGEGSRLTVL.

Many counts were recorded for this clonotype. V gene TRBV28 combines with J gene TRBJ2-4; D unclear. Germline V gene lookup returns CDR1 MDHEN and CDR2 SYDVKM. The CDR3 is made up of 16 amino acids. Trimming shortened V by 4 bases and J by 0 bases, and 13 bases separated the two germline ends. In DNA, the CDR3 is TGTGCCAGCAGTTCTAACACCGAACTAGCCAAAAACATTCAGTACTTC. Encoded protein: CASSSNTELAKNIQYF.

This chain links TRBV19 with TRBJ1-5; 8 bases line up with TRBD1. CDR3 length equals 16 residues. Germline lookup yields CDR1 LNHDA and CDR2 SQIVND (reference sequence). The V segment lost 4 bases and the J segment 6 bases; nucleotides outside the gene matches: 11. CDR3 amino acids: CASSTRTGNGGQPQHF. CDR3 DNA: TGTGCCAGTAGTACCCGGACAGGGAATGGGGGTCAGCCCCAGCATTTT.

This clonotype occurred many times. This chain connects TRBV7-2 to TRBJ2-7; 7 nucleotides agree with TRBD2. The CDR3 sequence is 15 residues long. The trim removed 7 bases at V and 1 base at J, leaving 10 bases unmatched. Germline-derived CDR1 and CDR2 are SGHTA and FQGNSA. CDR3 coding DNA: TGTGCCAGCACCCCAGCGGGAACCCAATCCTACGAGCAGTACTTC. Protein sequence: CASTPAGTQSYEQYF.

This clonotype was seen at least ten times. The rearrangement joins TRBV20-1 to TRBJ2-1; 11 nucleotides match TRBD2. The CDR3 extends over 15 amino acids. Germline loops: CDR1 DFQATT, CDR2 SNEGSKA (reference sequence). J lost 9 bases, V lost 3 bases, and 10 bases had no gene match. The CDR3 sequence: CSASELLAGEGEQFF. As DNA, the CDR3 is TGCAGTGCTAGTGAGTTACTAGCGGGAGAAGGTGAGCAGTTCTTC.

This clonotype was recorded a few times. CDR3 nucleotides: TGTGCCTGGAACCGGGACACAACGGGGACCGGGGAGCTGTTTTTT. It encodes CAWNRDTTGTGELFF. The chain combines TRBV30 with TRBJ2-2, with a weak D call TRBD1 (6 bases). Germline lookup yields CDR1 GTSNPN and CDR2 SVGIG (reference sequence). V was shortened by 4 bases and J by 5 bases, with 17 bases between the two germline ends. This CDR3 contains 15 residues.

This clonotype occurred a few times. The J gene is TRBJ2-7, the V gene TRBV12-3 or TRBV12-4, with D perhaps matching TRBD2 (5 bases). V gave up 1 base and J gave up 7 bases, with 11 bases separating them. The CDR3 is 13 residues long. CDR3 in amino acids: CASSLGTLREQYF. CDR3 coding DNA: TGTGCCAGCAGTTTAGGGACTTTGAGGGAGCAGTACTTC.

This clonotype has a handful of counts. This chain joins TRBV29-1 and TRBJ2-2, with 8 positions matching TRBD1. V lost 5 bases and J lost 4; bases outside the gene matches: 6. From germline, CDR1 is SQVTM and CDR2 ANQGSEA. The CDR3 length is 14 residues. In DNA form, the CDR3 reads TGCAGCGTTTCCGACAGGGGAGGCACCGGGGAGCTGTTTTTT. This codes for CSVSDRGGTGELFF.

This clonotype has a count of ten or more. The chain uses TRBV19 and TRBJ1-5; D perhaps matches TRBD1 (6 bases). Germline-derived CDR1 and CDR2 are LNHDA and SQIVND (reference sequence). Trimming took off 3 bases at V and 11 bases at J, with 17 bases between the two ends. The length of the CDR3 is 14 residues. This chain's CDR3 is CASSIGGTGGAQHF. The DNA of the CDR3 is TGTGCCAGTAGTATTGGGGGCACAGGAGGAGCCCAGCATTTT.

CDR3 protein: CSAGKAGGREQYF. CDR3 nucleotides: TGCAGTGCGGGGAAGGCGGGAGGGAGGGAGCAGTACTTC. V usage is TRBV20-1 and J usage is TRBJ2-7; TRBD2 agrees at 9 bases. This CDR3 spans 13 amino acids. The V gene end was trimmed by 6 bases and the J gene end by 7 bases; junction bases not matched to a gene: 10. Germline-derived CDR1 and CDR2 are DFQATT and SNEGSKA (reference sequence).

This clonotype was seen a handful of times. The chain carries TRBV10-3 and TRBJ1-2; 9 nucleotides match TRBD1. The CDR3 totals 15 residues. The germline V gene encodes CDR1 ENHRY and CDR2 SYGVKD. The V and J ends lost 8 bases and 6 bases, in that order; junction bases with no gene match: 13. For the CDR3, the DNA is TGTGCCATCTCGGGACAGGGCAGTAGTGGGGATGGCTACACCTTC. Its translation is CAISGQGSSGDGYTF.

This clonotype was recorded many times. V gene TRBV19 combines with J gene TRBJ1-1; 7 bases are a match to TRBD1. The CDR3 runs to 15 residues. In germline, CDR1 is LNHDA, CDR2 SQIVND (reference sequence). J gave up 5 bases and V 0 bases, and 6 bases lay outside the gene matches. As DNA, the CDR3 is TGTGCCAGTAGTATAGAAGGGGGCAGGGGTACTGAAGCTTTCTTT. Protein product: CASSIEGGRGTEAFF.

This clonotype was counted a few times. In DNA form, the CDR3 reads TGTGCCAGCAGCCCTTTAGCGGGACAGGGGCGCTGGGGCTATGGCTACACCTTC. Protein product: CASSPLAGQGRWGYGYTF. The V call is TRBV13, the J call TRBJ1-2, with TRBD1 identical over 10 bases. The CDR3 sequence is 18 residues long. Germline V gives CDR1 PRHDT, CDR2 FYEKMQ (reference sequence). The V and J ends lost 5 bases and 4 bases, in that order; junction bases with no gene match: 16.

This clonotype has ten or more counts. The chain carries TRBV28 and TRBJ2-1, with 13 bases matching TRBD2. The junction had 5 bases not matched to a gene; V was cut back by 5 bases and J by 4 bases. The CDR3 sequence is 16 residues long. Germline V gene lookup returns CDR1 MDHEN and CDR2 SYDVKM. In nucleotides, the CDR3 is TGTGCCAGCAGTCCACTAGCGGGAGGGGGTTACAATGAGCAGTTCTTC. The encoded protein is CASSPLAGGGYNEQFF.